The TCR beta chain described here comes from a study of vaccination effects on CD4 cells after COVID-19. Across the study: Samples gathered post-vaccine arrived a median of 72 days past the second dose. Study results and limitations: Few convalescent patients, and no early post-infection timepoints, were available to the study. Whether induced by infection or by vaccine, clones showed marked clonal contraction late after vaccination. In people who had recovered, most post-vaccine spike-reactive clones were new vaccine-induced clones.

This CDR3 is built from 16 residues. Per the germline V gene, CDR1 is SGHTA and CDR2 is FQGNSA. V was shortened by 3 bases and J by 0 bases, with 12 bases between the two germline ends. Pools of viral peptides were used by the ViraFEST assay to expand antigen-specific CD4+ T cells ahead of sequencing. Investigators separated out CD4+ T cells once more than nine days of culture had passed. This individual tested PCR-positive for SARS-CoV-2 infection between March and December 2020. The vaccine given was either BNT162b2 or mRNA-1273, in two doses. Turning to this clone: The antigen is unknown.

Libraries were prepared by immunoSEQ multiplex PCR; TCRdb keeps only in-frame clonotypes and omits some of them. Of 13,000 or so clones listed, approximately 73% are singletons. The rearrangement links TRBV7-2 to TRBJ2-1, with D hard to call. This receptor was identified in a human donor who had a prior SARS-CoV-2 infection. The material was CD4+ T cells from PBMCs cultured with HCoV-NL63 spike peptides, obtained after COVID-19 vaccination. The CDR3 DNA reads TGTGCCAGCAGCTTCAGTGGCCCCTCCTCCTACAATGAGCAGTTCTTC. It codes for CASSFSGPSSYNEQFF.